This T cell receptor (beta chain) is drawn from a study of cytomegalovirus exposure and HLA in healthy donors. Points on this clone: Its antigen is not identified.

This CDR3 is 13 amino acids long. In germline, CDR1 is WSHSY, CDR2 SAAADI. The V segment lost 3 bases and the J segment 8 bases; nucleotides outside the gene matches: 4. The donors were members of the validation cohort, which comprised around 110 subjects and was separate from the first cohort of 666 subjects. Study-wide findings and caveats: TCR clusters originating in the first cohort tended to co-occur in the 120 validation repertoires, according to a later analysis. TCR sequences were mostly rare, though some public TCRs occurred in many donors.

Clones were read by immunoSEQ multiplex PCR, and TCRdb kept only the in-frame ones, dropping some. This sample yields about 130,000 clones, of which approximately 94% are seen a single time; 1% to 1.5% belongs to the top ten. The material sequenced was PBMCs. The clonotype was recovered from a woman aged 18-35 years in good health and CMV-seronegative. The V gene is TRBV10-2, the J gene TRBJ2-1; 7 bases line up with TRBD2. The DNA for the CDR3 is TGCGCCAGCAGTGAAATAGCGGGCGATGAGCAGTTCTTC. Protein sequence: CASSEIAGDEQFF.